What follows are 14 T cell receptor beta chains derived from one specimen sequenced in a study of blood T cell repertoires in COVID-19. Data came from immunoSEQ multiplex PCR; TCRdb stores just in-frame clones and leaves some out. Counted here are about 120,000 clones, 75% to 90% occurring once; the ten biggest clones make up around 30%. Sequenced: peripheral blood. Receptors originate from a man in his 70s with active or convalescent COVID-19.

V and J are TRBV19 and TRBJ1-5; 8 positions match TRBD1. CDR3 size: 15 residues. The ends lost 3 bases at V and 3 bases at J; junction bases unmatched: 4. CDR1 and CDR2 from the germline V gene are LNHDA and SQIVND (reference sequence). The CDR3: CASSIWTGYNQPQHF. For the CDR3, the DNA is TGTGCCAGTAGTATCTGGACAGGGTACAATCAGCCCCAGCATTTT.

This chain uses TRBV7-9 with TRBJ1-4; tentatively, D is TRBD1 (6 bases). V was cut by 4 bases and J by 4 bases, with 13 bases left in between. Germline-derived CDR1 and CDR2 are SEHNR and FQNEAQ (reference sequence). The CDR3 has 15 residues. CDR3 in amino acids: CASSSRQDFNEKLFF. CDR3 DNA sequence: TGTGCCAGCAGCTCCCGACAGGACTTTAATGAAAAACTGTTTTTT.

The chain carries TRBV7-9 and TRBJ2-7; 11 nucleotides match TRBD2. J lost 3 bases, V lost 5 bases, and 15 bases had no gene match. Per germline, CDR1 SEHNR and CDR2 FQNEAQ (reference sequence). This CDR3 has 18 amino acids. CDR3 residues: CASSHRGPGLAAGYEQYF. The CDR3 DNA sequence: TGTGCCAGCAGCCATCGGGGGCCGGGACTAGCGGCAGGCTACGAGCAGTACTTC.

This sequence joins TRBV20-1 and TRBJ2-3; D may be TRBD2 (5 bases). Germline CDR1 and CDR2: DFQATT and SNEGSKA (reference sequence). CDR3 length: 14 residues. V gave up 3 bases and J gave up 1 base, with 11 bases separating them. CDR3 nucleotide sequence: TGCAGTGCTAGTATAGGAGGCGGCACAGATACGCAGTATTTT. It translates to CSASIGGGTDTQYF.

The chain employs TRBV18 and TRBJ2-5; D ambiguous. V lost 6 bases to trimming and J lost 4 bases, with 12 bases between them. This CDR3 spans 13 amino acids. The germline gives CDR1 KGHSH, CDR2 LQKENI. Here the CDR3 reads CASSSGTPETQYF. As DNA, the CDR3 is TGTGCCAGCTCTTCCGGTACCCCAGAGACCCAGTACTTC.

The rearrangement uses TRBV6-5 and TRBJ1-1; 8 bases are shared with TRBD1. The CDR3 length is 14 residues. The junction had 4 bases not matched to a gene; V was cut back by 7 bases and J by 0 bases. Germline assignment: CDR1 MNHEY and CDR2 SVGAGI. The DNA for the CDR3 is TGTGCCAGCAACAACAGGGGGATGAACACTGAAGCTTTCTTT. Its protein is CASNNRGMNTEAFF.

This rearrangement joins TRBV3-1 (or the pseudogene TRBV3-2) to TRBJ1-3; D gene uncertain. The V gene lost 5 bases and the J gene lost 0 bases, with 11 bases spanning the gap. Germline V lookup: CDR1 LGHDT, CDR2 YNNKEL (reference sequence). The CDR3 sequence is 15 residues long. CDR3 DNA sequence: TGTGCCAGCAGCTCAGCAGGAAACTCTGGAAACACCATATATTTT. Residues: CASSSAGNSGNTIYF.

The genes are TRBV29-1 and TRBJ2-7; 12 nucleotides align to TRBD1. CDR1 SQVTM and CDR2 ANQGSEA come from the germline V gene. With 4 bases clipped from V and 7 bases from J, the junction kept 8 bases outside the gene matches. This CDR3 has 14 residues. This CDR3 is CSVARDRGLTEQYF. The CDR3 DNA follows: TGCAGCGTTGCCCGGGACAGGGGGCTAACTGAGCAGTACTTC.

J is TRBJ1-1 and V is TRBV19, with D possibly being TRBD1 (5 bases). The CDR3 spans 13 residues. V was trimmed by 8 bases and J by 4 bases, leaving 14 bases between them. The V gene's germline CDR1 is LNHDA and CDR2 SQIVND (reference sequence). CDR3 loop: CASQDIRITEAFF. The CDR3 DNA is TGTGCCAGTCAGGACATACGGATCACTGAAGCTTTCTTT.

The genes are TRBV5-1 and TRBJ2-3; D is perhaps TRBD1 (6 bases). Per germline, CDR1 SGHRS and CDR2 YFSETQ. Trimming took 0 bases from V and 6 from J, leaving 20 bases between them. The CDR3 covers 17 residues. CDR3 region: CASSLERGTTFADTQYF. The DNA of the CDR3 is TGCGCCAGCAGCTTGGAAAGGGGGACCACCTTCGCGGATACGCAGTATTTT.

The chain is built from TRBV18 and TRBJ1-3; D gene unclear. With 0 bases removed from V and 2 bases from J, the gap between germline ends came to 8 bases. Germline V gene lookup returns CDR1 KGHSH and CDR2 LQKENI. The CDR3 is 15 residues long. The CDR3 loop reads CASSPPEGTGNTIYF. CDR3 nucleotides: TGTGCCAGCTCACCACCCGAGGGAACTGGAAACACCATATATTTT. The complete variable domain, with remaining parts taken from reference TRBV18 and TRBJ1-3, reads NAGVMQNPRHLVRRRGQEARLRCSPMKGHSHVYWYRQLPEEGLKFMVYLQKENIIDESGMPKERFSAEFPKEGPSILRIQQVVRGDSAAYFCASSPPEGTGNTIYFGEGSWLTVV.

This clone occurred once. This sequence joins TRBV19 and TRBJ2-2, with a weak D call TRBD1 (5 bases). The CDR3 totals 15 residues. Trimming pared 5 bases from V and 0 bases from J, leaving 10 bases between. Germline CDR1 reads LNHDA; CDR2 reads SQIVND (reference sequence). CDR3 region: CASSEVGPNTGELFF. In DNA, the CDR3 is TGTGCCAGTAGTGAAGTGGGGCCGAACACCGGGGAGCTGTTTTTT.

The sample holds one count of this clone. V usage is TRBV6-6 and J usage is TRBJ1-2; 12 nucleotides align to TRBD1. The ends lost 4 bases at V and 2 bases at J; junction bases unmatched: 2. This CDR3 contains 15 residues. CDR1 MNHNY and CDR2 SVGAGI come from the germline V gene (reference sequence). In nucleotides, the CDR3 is TGTGCCAGCAGTTGGGGACAGGGGGCAAACTATGGCTACACCTTC. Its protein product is CASSWGQGANYGYTF.

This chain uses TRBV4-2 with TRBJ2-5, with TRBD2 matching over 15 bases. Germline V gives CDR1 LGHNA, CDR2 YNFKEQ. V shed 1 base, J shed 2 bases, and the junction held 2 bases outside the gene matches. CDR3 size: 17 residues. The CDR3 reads CASSQGGLAGGQETQYF. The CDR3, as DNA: TGTGCCAGCAGCCAAGGGGGACTAGCGGGAGGACAAGAGACCCAGTACTTC.